This T cell receptor (beta chain) is from a study of control samples from healthy donors and cancer patients. The V gene end was trimmed by 3 bases and the J gene end by 4 bases; junction bases not matched to a gene: 2. The CDR3 has 13 residues. Germline CDR1 KGHSH, CDR2 LQKENI. This table comes from immunoSEQ multiplex PCR, and its TCRdb copy is limited to in-frame clones, with some not included. The repertoire holds about 160,000 clones, with about 94% as singletons. This chain joins TRBV18 and TRBJ1-2; 7 bases line up with TRBD1. The source material was blood. This TCR was recovered from a woman aged 40 to 55 in good health. In nucleotides, the CDR3 is TGTGCCAGCTCACCTGACAGGGTCTATGGCTACACCTTC. This gives the protein CASSPDRVYGYTF.